The 13 T cell receptor beta chains given below trace back to one sample, sequenced in a study of cytomegalovirus exposure and HLA in healthy donors. With 60 Vbeta and 13 Jbeta primers, the PCR was carried out. The repertoire was sequenced with immunoSEQ multiplex PCR; TCRdb's copy has only in-frame clones and lacks some. The repertoire includes 150,000 to 200,000 clones, roughly 80% of them detected once, and about 4.9% sits in the top ten. The material sequenced was PBMCs. The receptors shown here come from a man between 18 and 35 years old in good health and CMV-seronegative.

In nucleotides, the CDR3 is TGTGCCTGGAGTGACCGCTCATCCTACGAGCAGTACTTC. Encoded protein: CAWSDRSSYEQYF. The rearrangement joins TRBV30 to TRBJ2-5, with D unclear. With the DNA end fitting TRBJ2-7 better, the J assignment may be wrong. The CDR3 runs to 13 residues. Per the germline V gene, CDR1 is GTSNPN and CDR2 is SVGIG (reference sequence).

This clone was observed once. This rearrangement joins TRBV18 to TRBJ1-2; TRBD1 matches 8 bases. Losses at the gene ends were 3 bases for V and 7 bases for J; bases not matched to a gene: 4. In germline, CDR1 is KGHSH, CDR2 LQKENI. The CDR3 has 13 amino acids. The CDR3 nucleotides are TGTGCCAGCTCACCGCAGGGGGCTGGTGGCTACACCTTC. It yields the protein CASSPQGAGGYTF.

The chain uses TRBV28 and TRBJ1-1, with D perhaps matching TRBD1 (5 bases). Trimming stripped 4 bases from V and 7 bases from J, with 13 bases between. This CDR3 is built from 13 residues. Germline values: CDR1 MDHEN, CDR2 SYDVKM. CDR3 DNA: TGTGCCAGCAGTTCGGACATCCCCCATGAAGCTTTCTTT. Residues: CASSSDIPHEAFF.

The chain links TRBV5-1 to TRBJ1-3; D not resolved. CDR1 is SGHRS and CDR2 is YFSETQ in the germline V gene. The CDR3 loop spans 14 amino acids. Trimming stripped 3 bases from V and 2 bases from J, with 9 bases between. CDR3 nucleotide sequence: TGCGCCAGCAGCTCTCCGGGTGCTGGAAACACCATATATTTT. As protein: CASSSPGAGNTIYF. Filled out from reference TRBV5-1 and TRBJ1-3, the complete variable domain reads KAGVTQTPRYLIKTRGQQVTLSCSPISGHRSVSWYQQTPGQGLQFLFEYFSETQRNKGNFPGRFSGRQFSNSRSEMNVSTLELGDSALYLCASSSPGAGNTIYFGEGSWLTVV.

This clone appeared a few times. Written as DNA, the CDR3 is TGCGCCAGCAGCCTTCACGACAGGACCAGCGAGCAGTACTTC. Its translation: CASSLHDRTSEQYF. V is TRBV4-3 and J is TRBJ2-7, with D possibly TRBD1 on 6 matching bases. V was pared by 4 bases and J by 6 bases, with 16 bases between. CDR1 LGHNA and CDR2 YSLEER come from the germline V gene. This CDR3 contains 14 residues.

The rearrangement links TRBV27 to TRBJ1-2; D perhaps matches TRBD1 (6 bases). The V end was cut by 6 bases, the J end by 7 bases, with 18 bases between. The CDR3 loop spans 14 amino acids. Looked up from germline, CDR1 is MNHEY and CDR2 is SMNVEV (reference sequence). The CDR3 here is CASSTQNRVPGYTF. The DNA of the CDR3 is TGTGCCAGCAGCACTCAAAACAGGGTTCCTGGCTACACCTTC.

The chain combines TRBV27 with TRBJ2-3; D call uncertain. CDR3 length equals 13 residues. CDR1 and CDR2 (germline): MNHEY, SMNVEV (reference sequence). Between the trimmed V and J ends, which lost 6 bases and 2 bases, there was a span of 9 bases. CDR3 sequence (DNA): TGTGCCAGCAGGAGGATTGTCACAGATACGCAGTATTTT. This codes for CASRRIVTDTQYF.

This clone was seen a single time. The chain links TRBV7-2 to TRBJ1-3; D is ambiguous. Per germline, CDR1 SGHTA and CDR2 FQGNSA. The ends were cut back, 5 bases at V and 0 bases at J, with 14 bases in the middle. The CDR3 covers 16 residues. For the CDR3, the DNA is TGTGCCAGCAGCGCGGGTCCGCTGAGCTCTGGAAACACCATATATTTT. Amino acids: CASSAGPLSSGNTIYF.

The rearrangement uses TRBV10-3 and TRBJ1-1, with D possibly TRBD1 on 6 matching bases. This CDR3 spans 12 amino acids. Trimming removed 6 bases from V and 2 bases from J, with 7 bases in between. The germline CDR1 and CDR2 sequences are ENHRY and SYGVKD. CDR3 in amino acids: CAIRDRNTEAFF. The DNA for the CDR3 is TGTGCCATCAGGGACAGAAACACTGAAGCTTTCTTT.

This clone showed up just once. The V and J genes are TRBV12-5 and TRBJ2-5; 15 bases map to TRBD2. This CDR3 is 19 amino acids long. The trim removed 0 bases at V and 0 bases at J, leaving 5 bases unmatched. From germline, CDR1 is LGHNT and CDR2 FRNRAP. CDR3 nucleotides: TGTGCTAGTGGTTTGGTACGGGGGACTAGCGGGGGGTACCAAGAGACCCAGTACTTC. This encodes CASGLVRGTSGGYQETQYF.

This rearrangement joins TRBV5-1 to TRBJ2-5; D ambiguous. Trimming stripped 2 bases from V and 2 bases from J, with 7 bases between. Germline-derived CDR1 and CDR2 are SGHRS and YFSETQ. The CDR3 length is 13 residues. As DNA, the CDR3 is TGCGCCAGCAGCTTCTACAGACAAGAGACCCAGTACTTC. Protein product: CASSFYRQETQYF.

The genes are TRBV28 and TRBJ2-2; D not resolved. Germline CDR1 MDHEN, CDR2 SYDVKM. The CDR3 has 11 amino acids. V lost 6 bases to trimming and J lost 5 bases, with 4 bases between them. DNA of the CDR3: TGTGCCAGCAGCTCGACCGGGGAGCTGTTTTTT. It codes for CASSSTGELFF.

The rearrangement joins TRBV6-6 to TRBJ1-5; 9 positions agree with TRBD1. The V segment lost 7 bases and the J segment 7 bases; nucleotides outside the gene matches: 5. Per the germline V gene, CDR1 is MNHNY and CDR2 is SVGAGI (reference sequence). This CDR3 comprises 13 residues. For the CDR3, the DNA is TGTGCCAGCACTAACAGGGGGCTGCAGCCCCAGCATTTT. This encodes CASTNRGLQPQHF.